The clone carrying this T cell receptor (beta chain) was seen many times. Its antigen is not known. The V gene's germline CDR1 is MNHNY and CDR2 SVGAGI (reference sequence). This CDR3 region has 13 residues. V lost 7 bases and J 2 bases, leaving 11 bases between the germline ends. These data belong to a study of human T cells and chemical hapten exposure. The wider study: Small pooled library volume differences chiefly drove per-sample TCR yield variation.

Study-wide results and caveats: The presence of alopecia in the donors means their immune response may differ from healthy people's.

Study processing details: Ranging from about 23,224 to 700,000, TCR counts per sample had a median value of 95,638. Each CDR3 protein gets one entry after TCRdb re-called the RACE reads with MiXCR. These V and J calls are TCRdb output, not the study's own analysis. The sample holds 350,000 to 400,000 distinct CDR3 sequences, about 6.3% seen once. As for time point: patch test 2, 6 weeks after DPC sensitization. Treatment described: therapeutic diphenylcyclopropenone sensitization with weekly scalp DPC. Phlebotomy was performed prior to application of every patch test. The rearrangement uses TRBV6-6 and TRBJ1-1; D uncertain. The clonotype comes from a woman aged 18-29 years with alopecia areata. Some clones in this sample may be carry-over from other donors' samples. The sample was whole blood, taken in connection with sensitization to the hapten diphenylcyclopropenone (DPC). The CDR3 DNA reads TGTGCCAGCAATGACGGGAGAAACACTGAAGCTTTCTTT. It is translated as CASNDGRNTEAFF.